This TCR beta chain was identified in a study of T-cell memory formation after mild COVID-19. The study, taken as a whole, reports: There was a balanced CD4/CD8 profile in clones contracting day 15 to 85, and later expanders leaned CD4+.

One entry per CDR3 protein results from TCRdb running MiXCR on the 5' RACE reads. The sample consists of 30,000 or so distinct CDR3 sequences, roughly 21% of them appearing once. Trimming pared 4 bases from V and 1 base from J, leaving 13 bases between. Germline V CDR1 and CDR2: MNHEY, SMNVEV (reference sequence). This CDR3 has 15 amino acids. In regard to this clonotype: Its antigen is not known.

Specimen: PBMCs or a T cell subset sorted from them (not recorded which). This chain uses TRBV27 with TRBJ1-1; D is perhaps TRBD1 (5 bases). The TCR sequence derives from an adult who had mild COVID-19 (a few samples of this study predate the infection). Cell type and time point are not known. The CDR3 bases are TGTGCCAGCAGTTCCGCAGGGTCGAGGAACACTGAAGCTTTCTTT. Protein sequence: CASSSAGSRNTEAFF.